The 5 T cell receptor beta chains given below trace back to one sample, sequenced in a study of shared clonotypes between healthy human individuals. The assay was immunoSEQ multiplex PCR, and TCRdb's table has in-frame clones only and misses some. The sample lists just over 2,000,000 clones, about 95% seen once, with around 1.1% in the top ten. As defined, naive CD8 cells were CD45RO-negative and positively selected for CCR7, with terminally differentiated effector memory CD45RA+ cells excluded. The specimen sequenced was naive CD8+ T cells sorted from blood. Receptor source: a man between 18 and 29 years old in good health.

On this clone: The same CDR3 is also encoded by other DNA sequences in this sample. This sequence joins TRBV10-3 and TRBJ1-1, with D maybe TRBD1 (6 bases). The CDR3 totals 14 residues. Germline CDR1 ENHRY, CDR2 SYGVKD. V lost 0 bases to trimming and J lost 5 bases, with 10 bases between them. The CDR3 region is CAISESTGLTEAFF. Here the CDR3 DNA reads TGTGCCATCAGTGAGTCAACAGGGCTAACTGAAGCTTTCTTT.

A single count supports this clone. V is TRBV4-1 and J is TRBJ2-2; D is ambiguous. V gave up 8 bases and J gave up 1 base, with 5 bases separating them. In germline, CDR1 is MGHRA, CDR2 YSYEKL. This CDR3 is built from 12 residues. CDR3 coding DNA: TGCGCCAGCTCGGGGAACACCGGGGAGCTGTTTTTT. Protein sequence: CASSGNTGELFF.

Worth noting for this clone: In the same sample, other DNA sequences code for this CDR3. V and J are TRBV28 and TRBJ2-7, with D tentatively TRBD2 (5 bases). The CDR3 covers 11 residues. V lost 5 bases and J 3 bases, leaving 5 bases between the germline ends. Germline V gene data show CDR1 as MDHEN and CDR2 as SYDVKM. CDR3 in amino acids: CASSGGYEQYF. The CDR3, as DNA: TGTGCCAGCAGTGGAGGCTACGAGCAGTACTTC. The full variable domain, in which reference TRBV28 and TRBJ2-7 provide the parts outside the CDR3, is DVKVTQSSRYLVKRTGEKVFLECVQDMDHENMFWYRQDPGLGLRLIYFSYDVKMKEKGDIPEGYSVSREKKERFSLILESASTNQTSMYLCASSGGYEQYFGPGTRLTVT.

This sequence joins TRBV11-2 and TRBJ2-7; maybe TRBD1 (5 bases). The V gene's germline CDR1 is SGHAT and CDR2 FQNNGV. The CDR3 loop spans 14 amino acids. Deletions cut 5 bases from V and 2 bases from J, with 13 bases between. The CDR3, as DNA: TGTGCCAGCAGCCTTTTAGGGGTCGCCTACGAGCAGTACTTC. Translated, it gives CASSLLGVAYEQYF.

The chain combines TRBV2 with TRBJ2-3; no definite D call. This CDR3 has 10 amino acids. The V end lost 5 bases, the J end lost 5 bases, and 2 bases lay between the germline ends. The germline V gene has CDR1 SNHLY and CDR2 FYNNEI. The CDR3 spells CASSIDTQYF. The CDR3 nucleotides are TGTGCCAGCAGTATAGATACGCAGTATTTT.